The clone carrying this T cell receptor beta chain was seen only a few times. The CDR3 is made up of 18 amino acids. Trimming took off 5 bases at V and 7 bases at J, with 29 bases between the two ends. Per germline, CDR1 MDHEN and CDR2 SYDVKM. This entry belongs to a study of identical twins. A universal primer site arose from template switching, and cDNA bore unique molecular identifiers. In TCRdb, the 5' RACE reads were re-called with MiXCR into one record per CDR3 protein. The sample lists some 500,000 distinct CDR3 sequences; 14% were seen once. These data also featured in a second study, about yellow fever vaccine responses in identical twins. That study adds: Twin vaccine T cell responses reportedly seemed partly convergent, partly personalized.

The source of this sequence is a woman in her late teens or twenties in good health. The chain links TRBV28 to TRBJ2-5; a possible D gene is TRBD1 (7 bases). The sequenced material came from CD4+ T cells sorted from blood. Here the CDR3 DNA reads TGTGCCAGCAGTGATACGGCGGGACAGAGTTACCCTTGGGGGACCCAGTACTTC. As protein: CASSDTAGQSYPWGTQYF.